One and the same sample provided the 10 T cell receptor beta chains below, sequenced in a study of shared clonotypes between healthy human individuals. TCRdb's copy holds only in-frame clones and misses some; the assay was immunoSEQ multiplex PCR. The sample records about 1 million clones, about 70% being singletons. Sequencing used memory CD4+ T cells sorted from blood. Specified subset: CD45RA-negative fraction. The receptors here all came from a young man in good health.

CDR3 sequence: CASSPQGFNEKLFF. The CDR3 nucleotides read TGCGCCAGCAGCCCACAGGGGTTTAATGAAAAACTGTTTTTT. V is TRBV5-1 and J is TRBJ1-4, with 7 bases fitting TRBD1. The CDR3 is 14 residues long. Unmatched junction bases numbered 4, after V lost 4 bases and J lost 4 bases. Germline CDR1 SGHRS, CDR2 YFSETQ.

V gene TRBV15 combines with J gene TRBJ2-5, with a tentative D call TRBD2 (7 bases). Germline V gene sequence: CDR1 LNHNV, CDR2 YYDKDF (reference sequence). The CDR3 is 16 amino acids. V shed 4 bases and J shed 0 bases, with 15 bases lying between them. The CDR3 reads CATSTRAGAYQETQYF. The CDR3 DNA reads TGTGCCACCAGCACACGGGCGGGGGCCTACCAAGAGACCCAGTACTTC. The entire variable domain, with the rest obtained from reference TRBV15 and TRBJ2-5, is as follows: DAMVIQNPRYQVTQFGKPVTLSCSQTLNHNVMYWYQQKSSQAPKLLFHYYDKDFNNEADTPDNFQSRRPNTSFCFLDIRSPGLGDTAMYLCATSTRAGAYQETQYFGPGTRLLVL.

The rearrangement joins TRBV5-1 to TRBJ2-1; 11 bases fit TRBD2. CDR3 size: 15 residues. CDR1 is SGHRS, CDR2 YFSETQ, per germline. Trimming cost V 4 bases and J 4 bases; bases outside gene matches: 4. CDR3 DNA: TGCGCCAGCAGCAAGGGACTAGCGGCTTACAATGAGCAGTTCTTC. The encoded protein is CASSKGLAAYNEQFF.

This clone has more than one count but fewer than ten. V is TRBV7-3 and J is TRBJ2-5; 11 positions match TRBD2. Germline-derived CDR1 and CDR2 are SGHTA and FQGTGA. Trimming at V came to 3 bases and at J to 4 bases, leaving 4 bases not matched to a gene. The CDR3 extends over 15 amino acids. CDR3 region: CASSLRGTSGETQYF. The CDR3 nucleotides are TGTGCCAGCAGCTTGCGGGGGACTAGCGGAGAGACCCAGTACTTC.

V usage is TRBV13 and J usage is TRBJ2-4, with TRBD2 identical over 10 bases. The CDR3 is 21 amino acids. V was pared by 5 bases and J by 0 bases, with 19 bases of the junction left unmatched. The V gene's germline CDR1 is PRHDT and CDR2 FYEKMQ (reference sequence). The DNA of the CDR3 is TGTGCCAGCAGCAGAGGGTTCAGGACTAGCGGTTTAGTAGGAGCCAAAAACATTCAGTACTTC. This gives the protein CASSRGFRTSGLVGAKNIQYF.

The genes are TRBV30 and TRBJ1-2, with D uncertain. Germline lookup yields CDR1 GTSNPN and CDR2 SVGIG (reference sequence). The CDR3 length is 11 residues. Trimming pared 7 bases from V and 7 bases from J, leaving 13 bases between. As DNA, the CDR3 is TGTGCCTACCCTCTTGGGCTTGGCTACACCTTC. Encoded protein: CAYPLGLGYTF.

DNA of the CDR3: TGTGCCAGCAGTCTTACTAGCGGGGGGCAGACAGATACGCAGTATTTT. Amino acids: CASSLTSGGQTDTQYF. The V gene is TRBV28, the J gene TRBJ2-3, with 12 bases lining up with TRBD2. The CDR3 spans 16 residues. After removal of 5 bases from V and 3 bases from J, the junction contained 6 bases not matched to a gene. Germline V CDR1 and CDR2: MDHEN, SYDVKM.

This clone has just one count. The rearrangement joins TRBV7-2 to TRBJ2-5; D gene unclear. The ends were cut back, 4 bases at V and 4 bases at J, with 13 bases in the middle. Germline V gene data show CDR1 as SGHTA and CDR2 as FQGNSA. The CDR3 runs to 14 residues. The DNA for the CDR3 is TGTGCCAGCAGCTCTCGGGTCTACGGAGAGACCCAGTACTTC. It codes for CASSSRVYGETQYF.

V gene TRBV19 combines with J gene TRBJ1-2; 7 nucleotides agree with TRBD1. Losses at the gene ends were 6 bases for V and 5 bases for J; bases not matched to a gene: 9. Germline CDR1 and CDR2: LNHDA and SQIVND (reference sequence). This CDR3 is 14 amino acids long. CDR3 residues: CASRKGTGVYGYTF. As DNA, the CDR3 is TGTGCCAGTAGGAAAGGTACAGGGGTTTATGGCTACACCTTC.

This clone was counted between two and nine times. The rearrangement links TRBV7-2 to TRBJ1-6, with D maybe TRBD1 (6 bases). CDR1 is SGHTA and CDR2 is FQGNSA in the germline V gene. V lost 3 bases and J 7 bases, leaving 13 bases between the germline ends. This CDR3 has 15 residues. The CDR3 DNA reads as TGTGCCAGCAGCTTGGGGACAAGTCGGAATTCACCCCTCCACTTT. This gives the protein CASSLGTSRNSPLHF.